The rows below give T cell receptor beta chains drawn from one sample of a study of blood T cell repertoires in COVID-19. Method: immunoSEQ multiplex PCR; TCRdb's copy keeps in-frame clones and lacks some. Of roughly 120,000 clones detected, 60% to 85% appear once; the ten largest clones hold around 6.6%. Material for sequencing was peripheral blood. Every receptor here comes from a man aged 70 or older with acute or convalescent COVID-19. The CDR3 runs from the conserved cysteine through the conserved F or W. The order of the fields is clone size, CDR3 length, J gene, V gene, D gene, CDR3 protein, CDR3 DNA. D genes are given only for firm matches. Expanded clones are given a class, and other clones once, few, many or no size at all.

clone_size: NA
cdr3_length: 16
j_call: TRBJ2-7
v_call: TRBV16
d_call: NA
cdr3_aa: CASSQSTPRSPYEQYF
cdr3_nt: TGTGCCAGCAGCCAATCGACTCCTCGCTCGCCCTACGAGCAGTACTTC

clone_size: NA
cdr3_length: 15
j_call: TRBJ2-7
v_call: TRBV6-5
d_call: TRBD2
cdr3_aa: CASSNSGSNRYEQYF
cdr3_nt: TGTGCCAGCAGTAATAGCGGGAGTAATCGCTACGAGCAGTACTTC

clone_size: NA
cdr3_length: 16
j_call: TRBJ2-1
v_call: TRBV24-1
d_call: NA
cdr3_aa: CATSDPGTKSYNEQFF
cdr3_nt: TGTGCCACCAGTGATCCCGGGACAAAGTCCTACAATGAGCAGTTCTTC

clone_size: NA
cdr3_length: 16
j_call: TRBJ1-1
v_call: TRBV7-9
d_call: TRBD1
cdr3_aa: CASSQELGQGNTEAFF
cdr3_nt: TGTGCCAGCAGCCAAGAATTGGGACAGGGAAACACTGAAGCTTTCTTT

clone_size: NA
cdr3_length: 14
j_call: TRBJ1-2
v_call: TRBV5-4
d_call: NA
cdr3_aa: CASSPDVGSYGYTF
cdr3_nt: TGTGCCAGCAGCCCGGACGTGGGGAGCTATGGCTACACCTTC

clone_size: once
cdr3_length: 14
j_call: TRBJ1-1
v_call: TRBV28
d_call: TRBD1
cdr3_aa: CASTFPSRGREAFF
cdr3_nt: TGTGCCAGTACTTTCCCCTCCAGGGGGAGGGAAGCTTTCTTT

clone_size: NA
cdr3_length: 13
j_call: TRBJ2-2
v_call: TRBV30
d_call: NA
cdr3_aa: CAWRGQNTGELFF
cdr3_nt: TGTGCCTGGAGAGGACAGAACACCGGGGAGCTGTTTTTT

clone_size: NA
cdr3_length: 20
j_call: TRBJ2-1
v_call: TRBV7-6
d_call: TRBD2
cdr3_aa: CASSLALRTSGSSSYNEQFF
cdr3_nt: TGTGCCAGCAGCTTAGCGTTGCGGACTAGCGGGTCGAGCTCCTACAATGAGCAGTTCTTC

clone_size: NA
cdr3_length: 16
j_call: TRBJ2-1
v_call: TRBV7-2
d_call: TRBD2
cdr3_aa: CASSLAGLAPPGEQFF
cdr3_nt: TGTGCCAGCAGCTTAGCAGGACTAGCGCCCCCGGGTGAGCAGTTCTTC

clone_size: NA
cdr3_length: 14
j_call: TRBJ1-1
v_call: TRBV6-5
d_call: NA
cdr3_aa: CASSYSEGPTEAFF
cdr3_nt: TGTGCCAGCAGTTACTCAGAGGGCCCCACTGAAGCTTTCTTT

clone_size: NA
cdr3_length: 13
j_call: TRBJ1-5
v_call: TRBV4-1
d_call: NA
cdr3_aa: CASSLGTAQPQHF
cdr3_nt: TGCGCCAGCAGCCTGGGGACTGCCCAGCCCCAGCATTTT

clone_size: once
cdr3_length: 14
j_call: TRBJ1-4
v_call: TRBV7-9
d_call: NA
cdr3_aa: CASSLNGGSEKLFF
cdr3_nt: TGTGCCAGCAGCTTAAACGGGGGGAGTGAAAAACTGTTTTTT

clone_size: NA
cdr3_length: 16
j_call: TRBJ2-2
v_call: TRBV5-4
d_call: NA
cdr3_aa: CASSPGGGTNTGELFF
cdr3_nt: TGTGCCAGCAGCCCCGGCGGAGGGACGAACACCGGGGAGCTGTTTTTT

clone_size: NA
cdr3_length: 15
j_call: TRBJ2-5
v_call: TRBV5-6
d_call: NA
cdr3_aa: CASSPRDLYQETQYF
cdr3_nt: TGTGCCAGCAGCCCCCGGGACTTGTACCAAGAGACCCAGTACTTC

clone_size: NA
cdr3_length: 17
j_call: TRBJ1-6
v_call: TRBV18
d_call: TRBD1
cdr3_aa: CASSPERGRSYNSPLHF
cdr3_nt: TGTGCCAGCTCACCCGAGAGGGGGCGATCCTATAATTCACCCCTCCACTTT

clone_size: NA
cdr3_length: 11
j_call: TRBJ1-1
v_call: TRBV19
d_call: NA
cdr3_aa: CASSITGEAFF
cdr3_nt: TGTGCCAGTAGTATAACAGGGGAAGCTTTCTTT

clone_size: once
cdr3_length: 16
j_call: TRBJ1-2
v_call: TRBV5-1
d_call: NA
cdr3_aa: CASSLATGNYVGGYTF
cdr3_nt: TGCGCCAGCAGCTTGGCCACAGGCAACTATGTGGGTGGCTACACCTTC

clone_size: NA
cdr3_length: 14
j_call: TRBJ1-1
v_call: TRBV7-3
d_call: TRBD1
cdr3_aa: CASSLDRGNTEAFF
cdr3_nt: TGTGCCAGCAGCTTAGACAGGGGGAACACTGAAGCTTTCTTT

clone_size: NA
cdr3_length: 15
j_call: TRBJ2-7
v_call: TRBV11-2
d_call: TRBD2
cdr3_aa: CASSLAASGDYEQYF
cdr3_nt: TGTGCCAGCAGCTTAGCGGCTAGCGGGGACTACGAGCAGTACTTC

clone_size: few
cdr3_length: 14
j_call: TRBJ1-1
v_call: TRBV7-9
d_call: NA
cdr3_aa: CASSLDQLNTEAFF
cdr3_nt: TGTGCCAGCAGCTTAGATCAGTTGAACACTGAAGCTTTCTTT

clone_size: NA
cdr3_length: 16
j_call: TRBJ2-2
v_call: TRBV7-6
d_call: NA
cdr3_aa: CASSLQARGYTGELFF
cdr3_nt: TGTGCCAGCAGCTTGCAGGCTAGGGGGTACACCGGGGAGCTGTTTTTT

clone_size: NA
cdr3_length: 18
j_call: TRBJ2-5
v_call: TRBV15
d_call: TRBD1
cdr3_aa: CATSRYNRGQGIQETQYF
cdr3_nt: TGTGCCACCAGCAGATATAACCGGGGACAGGGCATTCAAGAGACCCAGTACTTC